This T cell receptor beta chain appears in the sequencing data of a study of identical twins. Whole-study results and caveats: Memory repertoires showed no such pattern, whereas abundant cord blood beta clonotypes carried fewer insertions.

One entry per CDR3 protein, called by TCRdb with MiXCR from the 5' RACE reads. The sample lists fewer than 500,000 distinct CDR3 sequences, 20% to 25% occurring once. Concerning this clonotype itself: Its antigen is still unknown.

Every sampled donor was Caucasian and healthy. The V gene's germline CDR1 is LGHNT and CDR2 FRNRAP. This CDR3 spans 13 amino acids. V was clipped by 3 bases and J by 2 bases, with 5 bases between them. These data are also associated with another study on T cells expressing NK-cell markers.

Sequenced input: CD4+ T cells sorted from blood. V gene TRBV12-5 combines with J gene TRBJ1-5; no definite D call. The TCR originated in a woman in her late teens or twenties in good health. CDR3 nucleotides: TGTGCTAGTGGTTTCTCCGGCAATCAGCCCCAGCATTTT. Translation: CASGFSGNQPQHF.